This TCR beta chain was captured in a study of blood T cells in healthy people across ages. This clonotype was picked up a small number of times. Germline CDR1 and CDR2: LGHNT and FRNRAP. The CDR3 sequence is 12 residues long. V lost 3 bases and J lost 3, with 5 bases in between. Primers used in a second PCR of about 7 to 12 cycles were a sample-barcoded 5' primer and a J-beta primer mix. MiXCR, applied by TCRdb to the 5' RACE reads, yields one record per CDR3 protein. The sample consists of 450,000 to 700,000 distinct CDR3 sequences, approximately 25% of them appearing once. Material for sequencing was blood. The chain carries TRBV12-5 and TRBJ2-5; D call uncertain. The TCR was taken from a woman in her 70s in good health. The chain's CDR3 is CASGFLEETQYF. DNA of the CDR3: TGTGCTAGTGGTTTCTTGGAAGAGACCCAGTACTTC.